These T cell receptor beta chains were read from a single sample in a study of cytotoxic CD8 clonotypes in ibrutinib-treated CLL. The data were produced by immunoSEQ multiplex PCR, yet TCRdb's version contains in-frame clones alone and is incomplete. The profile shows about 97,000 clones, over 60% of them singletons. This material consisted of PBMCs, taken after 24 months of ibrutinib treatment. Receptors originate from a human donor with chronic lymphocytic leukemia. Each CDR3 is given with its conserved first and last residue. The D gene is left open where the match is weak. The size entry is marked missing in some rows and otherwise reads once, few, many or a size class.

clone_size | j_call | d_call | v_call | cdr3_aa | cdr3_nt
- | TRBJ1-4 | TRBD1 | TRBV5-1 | CASSSGQAINEKLFF | TGCGCCAGCAGCTCGGGACAGGCAATTAATGAAAAACTGTTTTTT
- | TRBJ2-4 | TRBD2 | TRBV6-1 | CASSVGLAVAKNIQYF | TGTGCCAGCAGTGTTGGACTAGCAGTAGCCAAAAACATTCAGTACTTC
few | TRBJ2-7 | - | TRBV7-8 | CASSGRTSSYEQYF | TGTGCCAGCAGCGGGCGGACTTCCTCTTACGAGCAGTACTTC
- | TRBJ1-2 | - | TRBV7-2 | CASSRSLGVGYTF | TGTGCCAGCAGCCGATCGTTGGGTGTCGGCTACACCTTC
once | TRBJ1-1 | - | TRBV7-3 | CASSLDPNTEAFF | TGTGCCAGCAGCTTAGACCCGAACACTGAAGCTTTCTTT
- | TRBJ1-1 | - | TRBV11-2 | CASSSTPFVNTEAFF | TGTGCCAGCAGCTCGACCCCGTTCGTGAACACTGAAGCTTTCTTT
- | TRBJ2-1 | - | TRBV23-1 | CASSQSPLGQSYNEQFF | TGCGCCAGCAGTCAAAGCCCCCTCGGACAGTCTTACAATGAGCAGTTCTTC
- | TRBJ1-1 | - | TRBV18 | CASSPHTFPNTEAFF | TGTGCCAGCTCACCCCACACATTCCCGAACACTGAAGCTTTCTTT
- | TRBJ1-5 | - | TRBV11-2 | CASSRQDHQPQHF | TGTGCCAGCAGCCGACAGGATCATCAGCCCCAGCATTTT
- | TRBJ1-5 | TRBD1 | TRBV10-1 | CASSEEQGGHSNQPQHF | TGCGCCAGCAGTGAGGAACAGGGGGGCCATAGCAATCAGCCCCAGCATTTT
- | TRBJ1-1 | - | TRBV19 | CASSMMVNTEAFF | TGTGCCAGTAGTATGATGGTGAACACTGAAGCTTTCTTT
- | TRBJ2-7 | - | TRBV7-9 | CASSSTAGSDEQYF | TGTGCCAGCAGCTCTACGGCAGGGTCCGACGAGCAGTACTTC
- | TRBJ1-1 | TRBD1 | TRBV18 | CASSRLDREAEAFF | TGTGCCAGCTCACGATTGGACAGGGAGGCTGAAGCTTTCTTT
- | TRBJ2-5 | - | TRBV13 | CASSTGALKTQYF | TGTGCCAGCAGCACCGGGGCTCTTAAGACCCAGTACTTC
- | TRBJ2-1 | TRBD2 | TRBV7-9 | CASSEGGTSAYNEQFF | TGTGCCAGCAGCGAAGGAGGGACTAGCGCTTACAATGAGCAGTTCTTC
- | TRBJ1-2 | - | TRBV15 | CATLKDSAGNYGYTF | TGTGCCACCCTAAAGGACTCGGCAGGGAACTATGGCTACACCTTC
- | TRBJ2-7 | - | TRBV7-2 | CASSPELLKSYEQYF | TGTGCCAGCAGCCCGGAGCTCCTTAAATCCTACGAGCAGTACTTC
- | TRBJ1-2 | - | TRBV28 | CASSSQIFESGRYGYTF | TGTGCCAGCAGTTCCCAGATTTTTGAGTCAGGGAGATATGGCTACACCTTC
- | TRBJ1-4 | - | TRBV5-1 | CASSLDTYNEKLFF | TGCGCCAGCAGCCTGGACACCTATAATGAAAAACTGTTTTTT
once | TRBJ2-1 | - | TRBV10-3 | CAILRGAAPYNEQFF | TGTGCCATCCTCAGAGGCGCGGCCCCCTACAATGAGCAGTTCTTC
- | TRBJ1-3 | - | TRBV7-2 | CASSPNVAGNTIYF | TGTGCCAGCAGCCCCAATGTGGCTGGAAACACCATATATTTT
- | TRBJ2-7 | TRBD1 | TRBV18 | CASSPGQAQLEQYF | TGTGCCAGCTCACCCGGACAGGCACAACTCGAGCAGTACTTC
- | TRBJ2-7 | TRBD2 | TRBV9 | CASSVLAGDYEQYF | TGTGCCAGCAGCGTACTAGCGGGAGACTACGAGCAGTACTTC
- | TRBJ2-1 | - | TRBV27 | CATRRWAAYNEQFF | TGTGCCACCCGGAGGTGGGCTGCCTACAATGAGCAGTTCTTC